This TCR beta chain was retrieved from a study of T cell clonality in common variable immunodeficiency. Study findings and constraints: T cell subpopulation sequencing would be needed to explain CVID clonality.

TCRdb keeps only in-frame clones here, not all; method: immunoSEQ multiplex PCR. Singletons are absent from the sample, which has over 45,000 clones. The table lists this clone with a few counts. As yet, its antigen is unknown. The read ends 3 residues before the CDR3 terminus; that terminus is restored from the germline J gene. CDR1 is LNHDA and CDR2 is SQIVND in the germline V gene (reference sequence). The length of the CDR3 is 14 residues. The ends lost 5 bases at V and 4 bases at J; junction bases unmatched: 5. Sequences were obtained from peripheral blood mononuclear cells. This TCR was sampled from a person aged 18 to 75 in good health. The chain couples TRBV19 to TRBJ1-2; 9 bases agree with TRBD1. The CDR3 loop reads CASSPWTGAYGYTF. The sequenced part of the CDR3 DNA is TGTGCCAGTAGTCCTTGGACAGGGGCCTATGGC.